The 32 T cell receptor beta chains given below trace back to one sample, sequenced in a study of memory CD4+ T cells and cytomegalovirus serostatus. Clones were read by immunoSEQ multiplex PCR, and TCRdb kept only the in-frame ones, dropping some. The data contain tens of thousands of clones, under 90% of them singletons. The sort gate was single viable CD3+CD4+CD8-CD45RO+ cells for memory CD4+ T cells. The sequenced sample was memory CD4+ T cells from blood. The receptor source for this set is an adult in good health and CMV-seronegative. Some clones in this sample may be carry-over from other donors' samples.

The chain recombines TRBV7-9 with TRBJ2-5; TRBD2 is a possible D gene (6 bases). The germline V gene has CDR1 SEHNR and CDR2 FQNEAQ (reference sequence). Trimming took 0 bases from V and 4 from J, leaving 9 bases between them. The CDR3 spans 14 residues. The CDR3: CASSLAGGTETQYF. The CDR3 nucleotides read TGTGCCAGCAGCTTAGCGGGAGGAACAGAGACCCAGTACTTC.

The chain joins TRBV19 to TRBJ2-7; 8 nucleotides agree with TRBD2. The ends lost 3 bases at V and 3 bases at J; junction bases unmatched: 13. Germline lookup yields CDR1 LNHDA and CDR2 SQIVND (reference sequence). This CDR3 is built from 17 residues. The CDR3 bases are TGTGCCAGTAGTATTAGCAATAGCGGGACTCCCTTCTACGAGCAGTACTTC. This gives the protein CASSISNSGTPFYEQYF.

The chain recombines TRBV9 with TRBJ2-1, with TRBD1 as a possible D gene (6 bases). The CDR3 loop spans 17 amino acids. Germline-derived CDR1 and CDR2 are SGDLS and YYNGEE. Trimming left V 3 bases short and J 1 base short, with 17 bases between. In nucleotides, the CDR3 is TGTGCCAGCAGCGCCCATTACAGGGTCTCATCCTACAATGAGCAGTTCTTC. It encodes CASSAHYRVSSYNEQFF.

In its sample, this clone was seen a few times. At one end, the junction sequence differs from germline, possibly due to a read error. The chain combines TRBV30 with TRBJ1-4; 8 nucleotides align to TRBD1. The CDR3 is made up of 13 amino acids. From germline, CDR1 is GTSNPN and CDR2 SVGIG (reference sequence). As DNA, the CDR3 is TGTGCCTGGGACAGGGGAACTAGTGAAAAACTGTTTTTT. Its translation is CAWDRGTSEKLFF. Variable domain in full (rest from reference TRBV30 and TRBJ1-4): SQTIHQWPATLVQPVGSPLSLECTVEGTSNPNLYWYRQAAGRGLQLLFYSVGIGQISSEVPQNLSASRPQDRQFILSSKKLLLSDSGFYLCAWDRGTSEKLFFGSGTQLSVL.

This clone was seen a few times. The CDR3 here is CASSLIPNTGELFF. CDR3 DNA sequence: TGTGCCAGCAGCTTAATCCCCAACACCGGGGAGCTGTTTTTT. The V gene is TRBV7-3, the J gene TRBJ2-2; D call uncertain. This CDR3 region has 14 residues. The V gene lost 1 base and the J gene lost 2 bases, with 5 bases spanning the gap. From germline, CDR1 is SGHTA and CDR2 FQGTGA.

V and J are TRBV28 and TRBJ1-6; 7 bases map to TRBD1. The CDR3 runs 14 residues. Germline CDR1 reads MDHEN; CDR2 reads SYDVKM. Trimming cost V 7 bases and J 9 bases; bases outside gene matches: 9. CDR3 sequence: CASNKNRGGSPLHF. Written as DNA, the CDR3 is TGTGCCAGCAATAAAAACAGGGGTGGTTCACCCCTCCACTTT.

The CDR3 sequence is CASSVGLLAYNEQFF. The CDR3 nucleotides are TGTGCCAGCAGCGTGGGGCTCCTCGCCTACAATGAGCAGTTCTTC. The chain carries TRBV9 and TRBJ2-1; D might be TRBD1 (5 bases). The CDR3 extends over 15 amino acids. Germline V gene sequence: CDR1 SGDLS, CDR2 YYNGEE. V lost 2 bases and J lost 2, with 11 bases in between. Combining the CDR3 with reference TRBV9 and TRBJ2-1 gives the whole variable domain DSGVTQTPKHLITATGQRVTLRCSPRSGDLSVYWYQQSLDQGLQFLIQYYNGEERAKGNILERFSAQQFPDLHSELNLSSLELGDSALYFCASSVGLLAYNEQFFGPGTRLTVL.

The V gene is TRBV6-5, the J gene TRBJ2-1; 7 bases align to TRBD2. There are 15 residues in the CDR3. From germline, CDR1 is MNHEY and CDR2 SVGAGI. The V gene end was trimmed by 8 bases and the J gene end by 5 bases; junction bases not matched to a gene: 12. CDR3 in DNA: TGTGCCAGCGTACCCAGGGCTAGCGGAAACAATGAGCAGTTCTTC. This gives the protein CASVPRASGNNEQFF.

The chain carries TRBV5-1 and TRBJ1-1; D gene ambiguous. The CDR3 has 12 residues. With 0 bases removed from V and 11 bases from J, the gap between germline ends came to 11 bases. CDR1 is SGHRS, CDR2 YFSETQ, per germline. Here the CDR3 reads CASSLDSGMAFF. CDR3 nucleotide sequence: TGCGCCAGCAGCTTGGACTCGGGGATGGCTTTCTTT.

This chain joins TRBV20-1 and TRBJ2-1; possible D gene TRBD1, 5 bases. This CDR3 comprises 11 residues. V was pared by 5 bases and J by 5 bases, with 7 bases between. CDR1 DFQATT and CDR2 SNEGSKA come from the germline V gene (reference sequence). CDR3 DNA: TGCAGTGCTGGGGCCAACAATGAGCAGTTCTTC. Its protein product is CSAGANNEQFF.

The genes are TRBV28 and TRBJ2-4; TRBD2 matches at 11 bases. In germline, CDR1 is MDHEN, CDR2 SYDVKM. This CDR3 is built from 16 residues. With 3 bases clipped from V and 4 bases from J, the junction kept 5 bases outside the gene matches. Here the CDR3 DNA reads TGTGCCAGCAGTTTGGGACTAGCGGCCATTAAAAACATTCAGTACTTC. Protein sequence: CASSLGLAAIKNIQYF.

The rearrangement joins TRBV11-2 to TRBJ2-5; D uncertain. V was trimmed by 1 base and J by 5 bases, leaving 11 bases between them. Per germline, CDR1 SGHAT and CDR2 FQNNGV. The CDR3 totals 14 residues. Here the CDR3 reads CASSLGTPPETQYF. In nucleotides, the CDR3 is TGTGCCAGCAGCTTAGGCACACCTCCCGAGACCCAGTACTTC.

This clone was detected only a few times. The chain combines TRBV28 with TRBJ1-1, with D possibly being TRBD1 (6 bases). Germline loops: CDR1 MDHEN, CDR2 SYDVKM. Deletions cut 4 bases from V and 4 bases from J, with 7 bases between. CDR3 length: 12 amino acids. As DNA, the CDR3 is TGTGCCAGCAGTTCAGGGGTCACTGAAGCTTTCTTT. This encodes CASSSGVTEAFF. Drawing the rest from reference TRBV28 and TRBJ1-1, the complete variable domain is DVKVTQSSRYLVKRTGEKVFLECVQDMDHENMFWYRQDPGLGLRLIYFSYDVKMKEKGDIPEGYSVSREKKERFSLILESASTNQTSMYLCASSSGVTEAFFGQGTRLTVV.

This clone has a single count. For the CDR3, the DNA is TGTGCCAGCAGCTACGGACAGGGGGTGGGAGAGACCCAGTACTTC. The encoded protein is CASSYGQGVGETQYF. The chain is built from TRBV4-2 and TRBJ2-5; 10 bases fit TRBD1. V lost 5 bases, J lost 4 bases, and 7 bases stayed unmatched. This CDR3 spans 15 amino acids. Germline V gene lookup returns CDR1 LGHNA and CDR2 YNFKEQ.

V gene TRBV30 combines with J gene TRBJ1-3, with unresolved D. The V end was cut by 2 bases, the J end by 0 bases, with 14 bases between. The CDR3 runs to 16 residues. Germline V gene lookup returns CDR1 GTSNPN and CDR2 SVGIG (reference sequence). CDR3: CAWSTFGRNSGNTIYF. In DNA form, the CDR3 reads TGTGCCTGGAGTACTTTTGGGAGGAACTCTGGAAACACCATATATTTT. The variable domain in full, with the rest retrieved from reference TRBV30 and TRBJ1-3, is SQTIHQWPATLVQPVGSPLSLECTVEGTSNPNLYWYRQAAGRGLQLLFYSVGIGQISSEVPQNLSASRPQDRQFILSSKKLLLSDSGFYLCAWSTFGRNSGNTIYFGEGSWLTVV.

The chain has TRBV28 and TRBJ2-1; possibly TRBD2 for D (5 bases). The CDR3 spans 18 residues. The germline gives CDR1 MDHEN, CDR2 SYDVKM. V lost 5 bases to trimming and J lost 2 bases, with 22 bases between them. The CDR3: CASSPQTTRSGPYNEQFF. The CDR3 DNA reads TGTGCCAGCAGTCCCCAAACTACCAGGAGCGGCCCCTACAATGAGCAGTTCTTC. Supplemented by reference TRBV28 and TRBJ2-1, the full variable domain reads DVKVTQSSRYLVKRTGEKVFLECVQDMDHENMFWYRQDPGLGLRLIYFSYDVKMKEKGDIPEGYSVSREKKERFSLILESASTNQTSMYLCASSPQTTRSGPYNEQFFGPGTRLTVL.

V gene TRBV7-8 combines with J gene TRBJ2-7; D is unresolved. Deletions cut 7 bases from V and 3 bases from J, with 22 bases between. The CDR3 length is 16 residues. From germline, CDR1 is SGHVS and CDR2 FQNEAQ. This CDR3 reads CASIKAAKGSFYEQYF. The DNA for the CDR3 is TGTGCCAGCATCAAAGCCGCGAAGGGCTCCTTCTACGAGCAGTACTTC.

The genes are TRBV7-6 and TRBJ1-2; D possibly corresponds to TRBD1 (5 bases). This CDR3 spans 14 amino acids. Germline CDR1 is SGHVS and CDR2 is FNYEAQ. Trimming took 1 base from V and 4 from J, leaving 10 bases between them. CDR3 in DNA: TGTGCCAGCAGCTTAGGGATAGGGACCTATGGCTACACCTTC. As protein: CASSLGIGTYGYTF.

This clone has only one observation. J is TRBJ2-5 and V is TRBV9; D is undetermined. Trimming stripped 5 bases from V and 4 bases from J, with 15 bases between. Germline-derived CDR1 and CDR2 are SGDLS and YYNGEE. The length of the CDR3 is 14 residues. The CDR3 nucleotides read TGTGCCAGCAGTGCTGACACCTACGGAGAGACCCAGTACTTC. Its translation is CASSADTYGETQYF.

The DNA of the CDR3 is TGTGCCAGCAGCTTGTTAGGGGCAGCCAACACTGAAGCTTTCTTT. As protein: CASSLLGAANTEAFF. This chain links TRBV5-4 with TRBJ1-1, with D tentatively TRBD1 (5 bases). V lost 1 base and J lost 2, with 12 bases in between. CDR3 length equals 15 residues. Germline loops: CDR1 SGHNT, CDR2 YYREEE (reference sequence).

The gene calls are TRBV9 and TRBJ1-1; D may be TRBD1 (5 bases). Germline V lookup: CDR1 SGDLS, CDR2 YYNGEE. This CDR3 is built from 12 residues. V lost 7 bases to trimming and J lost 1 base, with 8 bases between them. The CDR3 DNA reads TGTGCCAGCGGCGGGGGGAACACTGAAGCTTTCTTT. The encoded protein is CASGGGNTEAFF.

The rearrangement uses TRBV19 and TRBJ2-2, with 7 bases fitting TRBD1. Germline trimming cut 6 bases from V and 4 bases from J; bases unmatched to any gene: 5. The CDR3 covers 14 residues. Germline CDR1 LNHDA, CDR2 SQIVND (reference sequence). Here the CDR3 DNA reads TGTGCCAGTAGACCGGGACAGAGCACCGGGGAGCTGTTTTTT. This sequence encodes CASRPGQSTGELFF.

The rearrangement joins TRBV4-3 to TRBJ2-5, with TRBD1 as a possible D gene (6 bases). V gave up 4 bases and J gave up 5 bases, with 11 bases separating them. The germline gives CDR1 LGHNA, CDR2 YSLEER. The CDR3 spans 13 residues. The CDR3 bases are TGCGCCAGCAGCCCAGGGGTTTACGAGACCCAGTACTTC. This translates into CASSPGVYETQYF.

The CDR3 region has the DNA TGTGCCAGCAGTCAAAGGACAGGCCCTCAGCCCCAGCATTTT. Translating it yields CASSQRTGPQPQHF. The V and J genes are TRBV28 and TRBJ1-5; TRBD1 matches 7 bases. J lost 6 bases, V lost 5 bases, and 7 bases had no gene match. Per the germline V gene, CDR1 is MDHEN and CDR2 is SYDVKM. The CDR3 is 14 amino acids.

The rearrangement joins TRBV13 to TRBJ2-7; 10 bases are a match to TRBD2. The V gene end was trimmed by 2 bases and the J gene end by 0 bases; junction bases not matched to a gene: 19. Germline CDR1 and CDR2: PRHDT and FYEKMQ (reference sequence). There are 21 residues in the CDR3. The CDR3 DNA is TGTGCCAGCAGCTTAACTAGCGGGATTTGGGAGGCGACAAGAAGCTCCTACGAGCAGTACTTC. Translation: CASSLTSGIWEATRSSYEQYF.

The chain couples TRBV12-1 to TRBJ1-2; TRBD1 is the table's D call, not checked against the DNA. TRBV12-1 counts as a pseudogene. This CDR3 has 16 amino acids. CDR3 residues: CASSRWAHRNFYGYTF. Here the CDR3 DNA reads TGTGCCAGCAGCCGTTGGGCCCACAGGAACTTCTATGGCTACACCTTC.

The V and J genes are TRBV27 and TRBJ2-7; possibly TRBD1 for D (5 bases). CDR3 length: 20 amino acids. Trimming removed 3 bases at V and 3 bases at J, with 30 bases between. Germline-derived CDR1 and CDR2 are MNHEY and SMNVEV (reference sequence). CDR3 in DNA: TGTGCCAGCAGTTTCCCGAAACCCCAGGGAACGACGTATAGTCTCTACGAGCAGTACTTC. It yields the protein CASSFPKPQGTTYSLYEQYF.

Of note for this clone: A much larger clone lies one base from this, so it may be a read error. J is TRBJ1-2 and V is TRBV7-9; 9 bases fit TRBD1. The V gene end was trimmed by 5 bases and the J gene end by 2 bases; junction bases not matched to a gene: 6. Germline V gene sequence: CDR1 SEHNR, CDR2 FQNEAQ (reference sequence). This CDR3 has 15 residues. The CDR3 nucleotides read TGTGCCAGCAGCCCCGGGACAGGGATGAACTATGGCTACACCTTC. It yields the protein CASSPGTGMNYGYTF.

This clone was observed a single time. This CDR3 is CASSRDPAGGLNYGYTF. In DNA, the CDR3 is TGTGCCAGCAGCCGCGATCCCGCAGGGGGCCTTAACTATGGCTACACCTTC. V gene TRBV9 combines with J gene TRBJ1-2, with 8 positions matching TRBD1. The J segment lost 1 base and the V segment lost 4 bases, leaving 12 bases of the junction unmatched. CDR3 length equals 17 residues. Germline V lookup: CDR1 SGDLS, CDR2 YYNGEE.

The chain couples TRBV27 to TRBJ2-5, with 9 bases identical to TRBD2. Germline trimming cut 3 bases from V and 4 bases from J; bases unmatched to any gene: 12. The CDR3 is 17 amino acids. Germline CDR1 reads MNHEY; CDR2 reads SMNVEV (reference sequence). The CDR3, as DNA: TGTGCCAGCAGTTTGGGTCGGCGGGCGGGAGGGGGAGAGACCCAGTACTTC. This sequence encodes CASSLGRRAGGGETQYF.

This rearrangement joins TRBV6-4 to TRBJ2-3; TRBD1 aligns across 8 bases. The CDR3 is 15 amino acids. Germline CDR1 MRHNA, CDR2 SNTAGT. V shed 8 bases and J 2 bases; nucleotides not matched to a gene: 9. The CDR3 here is CASGPSGGPTDTQYF. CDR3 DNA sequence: TGTGCCAGCGGTCCTTCAGGGGGCCCCACAGATACGCAGTATTTT.

CDR3 bases: TGCAGCGCTCGAAGGACAGGGGGCAAAGAGACCCAGTACTTC. This gives the protein CSARRTGGKETQYF. The chain recombines TRBV29-1 with TRBJ2-5; 11 bases line up with TRBD1. The CDR3 has 14 residues. Per germline, CDR1 SQVTM and CDR2 ANQGSEA. The J segment lost 3 bases and the V segment lost 7 bases, leaving 7 bases of the junction unmatched.